The entry below describes one T cell receptor (beta chain). No antigen is known for it. Assay: immunoSEQ multiplex PCR; the TCRdb copy retains only in-frame clones and omits some. This repertoire shows roughly 120,000 clones, 75% to 80% found once; its top ten account for 4% to 6%. V trimming: 3 bases; J trimming: 10 bases; junction bases outside the gene matches: 11. The CDR3 has 16 amino acids. In germline, CDR1 is MGHRA, CDR2 YSYEKL. This sample is part of a study of radiotherapy plus CTLA-4 blockade in lung cancer. Study conclusions and caveats: Early shifts in blood T cell clones, with interferon-beta, reportedly predicted response best. The study found tumor-derived TCR clones expanded in blood after radiotherapy plus ipilimumab.

Sequenced here: peripheral blood, sampled from a patient treated with radiotherapy plus ipilimumab. The source is a human donor with non-small cell lung cancer who had a partial response to radiotherapy plus ipilimumab. V usage is TRBV4-1 and J usage is TRBJ2-1; 11 bases fit TRBD2. The CDR3 sequence: CASSHRSSGRSEEQFF. The DNA of the CDR3 is TGCGCCAGCAGCCACCGGTCTAGCGGGAGGTCGGAAGAGCAGTTCTTC.